This TCR beta chain originates from a study of OX40 agonist ivuxolimab in advanced cancers. Clones were sequenced by immunoSEQ multiplex PCR, and TCRdb holds only the in-frame ones, with some missing. The table shows roughly 61,000 clones, with around 92% occurring only once. Anyone with autoimmune disease history or systemic immunosuppression was excluded. Of note for this clone: Its antigen is still unknown.

Study findings and constraints: At 0.1 to 3.0 mg/kg and by week 6, CD4+ and CD8+ T cells in the blood had expanded clonally. In CD8+ T cells, expanded clones were on average more numerous than in CD4+. Some of the lowest clonal expansion was seen in partial responders at 0.1-3.0 mg/kg.

Trimming pared 3 bases from V and 5 bases from J, leaving 8 bases between. Per the germline V gene, CDR1 is MNHNY and CDR2 is SVGAGI (reference sequence). The CDR3 extends over 13 amino acids. This chain joins TRBV6-6 and TRBJ1-5, with D unclear. This TCR came from an adult with an advanced solid tumor such as melanoma, head and neck, liver or kidney cancer. Source: CD4+ or CD8+ T cells sorted from blood, taken in a trial of the OX40 agonist ivuxolimab. The CDR3 is CASSYGVDQPQHF. In DNA, the CDR3 is TGTGCCAGCAGTTATGGGGTGGATCAGCCCCAGCATTTT.